This T cell receptor (beta chain) originates from a study of identical twins. This CDR3 spans 15 amino acids. The ends lost 3 bases at V and 3 bases at J; junction bases unmatched: 5. Germline lookup yields CDR1 MDHEN and CDR2 SYDVKM. This clonotype has ten or more counts. From the 5' RACE reads, TCRdb called clonotypes with MiXCR, one entry per CDR3 protein. The repertoire consists of about 200,000 distinct CDR3 sequences, with approximately 10% occurring once and the leading ten covering more than 8%. Source material: memory T cells sorted from blood. This sequence originates from a man aged 50 to 60 in good health. The V gene is TRBV28, the J gene TRBJ2-1; 7 positions agree with TRBD2. CDR3 DNA: TGTGCCAGCAGTTTCCCTAGCGGAGACTACAATGAGCAGTTCTTC. Amino acid sequence: CASSFPSGDYNEQFF.